This T cell receptor (beta chain) is drawn from a study of T cell responses to AZD1222 COVID-19 vaccine. Study observations and caveats: Sampling that yielded the repertoires occurred only after the peak T cell response. White British donors predominated, females outnumbered males, and clonal diversity was possibly underestimated.

Assay used: immunoSEQ multiplex PCR; TCRdb lists only in-frame clones, some missing. Among some 120,000 clones, approximately 90% were seen once, and the ten largest hold 6% to 9%. Germline CDR1 is LGHNT and CDR2 is FRNRAP. With 5 bases clipped from V and 2 bases from J, the junction kept 7 bases outside the gene matches. The CDR3 spans 15 residues. For this clone: The target antigen is unknown.

The starting material was peripheral blood, obtained on day 0 of AZD1222 vaccination. This receptor was obtained from an adult in good health. The rearrangement joins TRBV12-5 to TRBJ2-7, with 9 bases matching TRBD1. CDR3 amino acids: CASGLGQGWTYEQYF. The CDR3 coding sequence is TGTGCTAGTGGTCTGGGACAGGGATGGACCTACGAGCAGTACTTC.